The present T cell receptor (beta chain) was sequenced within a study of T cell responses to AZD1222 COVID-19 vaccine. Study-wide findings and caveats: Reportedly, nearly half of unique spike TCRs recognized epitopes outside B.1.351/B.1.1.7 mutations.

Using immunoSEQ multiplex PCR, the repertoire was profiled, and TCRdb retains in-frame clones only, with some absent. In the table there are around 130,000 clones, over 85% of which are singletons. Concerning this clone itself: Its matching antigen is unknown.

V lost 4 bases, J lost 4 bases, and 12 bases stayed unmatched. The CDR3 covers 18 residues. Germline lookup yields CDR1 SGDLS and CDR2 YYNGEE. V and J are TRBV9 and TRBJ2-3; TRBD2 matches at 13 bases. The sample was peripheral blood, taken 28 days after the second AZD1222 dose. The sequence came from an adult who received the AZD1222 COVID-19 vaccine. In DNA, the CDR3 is TGTGCCAGCAGCAGAACGACTAGCGGGAGGCTTAGAGCAGATACGCAGTATTTT. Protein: CASSRTTSGRLRADTQYF.